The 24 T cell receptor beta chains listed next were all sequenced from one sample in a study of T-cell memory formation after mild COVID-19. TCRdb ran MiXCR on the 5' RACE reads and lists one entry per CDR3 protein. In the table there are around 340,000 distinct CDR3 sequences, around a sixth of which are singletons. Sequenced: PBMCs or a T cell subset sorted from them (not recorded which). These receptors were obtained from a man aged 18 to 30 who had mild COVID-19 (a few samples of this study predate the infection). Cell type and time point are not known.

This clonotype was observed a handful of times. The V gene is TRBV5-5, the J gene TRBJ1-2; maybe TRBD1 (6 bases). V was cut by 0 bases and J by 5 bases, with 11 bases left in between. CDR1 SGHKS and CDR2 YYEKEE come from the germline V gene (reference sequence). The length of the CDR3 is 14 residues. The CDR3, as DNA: TGTGCCAGCAGCTTGGTGGGGGCGCGGTATGGCTACACCTTC. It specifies CASSLVGARYGYTF.

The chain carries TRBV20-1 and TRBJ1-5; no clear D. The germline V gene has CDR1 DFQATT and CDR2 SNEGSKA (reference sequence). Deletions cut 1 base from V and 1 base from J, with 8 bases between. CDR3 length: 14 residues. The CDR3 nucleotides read TGCAGTGCTAGAGCGGGTAACAGCAATCAGCCCCAGCATTTT. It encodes CSARAGNSNQPQHF.

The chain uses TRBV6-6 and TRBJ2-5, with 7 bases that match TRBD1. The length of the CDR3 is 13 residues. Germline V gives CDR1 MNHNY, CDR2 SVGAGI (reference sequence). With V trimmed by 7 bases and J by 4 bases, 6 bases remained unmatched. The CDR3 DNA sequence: TGTGCCAGCACCTTGACAGGGAGAGAGACCCAGTACTTC. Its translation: CASTLTGRETQYF.

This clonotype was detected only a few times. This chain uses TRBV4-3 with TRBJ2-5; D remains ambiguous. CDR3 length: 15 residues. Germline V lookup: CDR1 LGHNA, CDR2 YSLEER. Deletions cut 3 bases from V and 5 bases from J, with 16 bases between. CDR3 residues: CASSQTLLGGETQYF. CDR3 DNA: TGCGCCAGCAGCCAGACCCTTTTGGGTGGTGAGACCCAGTACTTC.

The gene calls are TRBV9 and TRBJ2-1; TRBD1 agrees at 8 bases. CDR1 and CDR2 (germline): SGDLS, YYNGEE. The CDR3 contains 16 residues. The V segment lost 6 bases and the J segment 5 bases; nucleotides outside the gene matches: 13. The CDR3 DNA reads TGTGCCAGCATCCTACTGACAGGGGATTTGGACAATGAGCAGTTCTTC. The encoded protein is CASILLTGDLDNEQFF.

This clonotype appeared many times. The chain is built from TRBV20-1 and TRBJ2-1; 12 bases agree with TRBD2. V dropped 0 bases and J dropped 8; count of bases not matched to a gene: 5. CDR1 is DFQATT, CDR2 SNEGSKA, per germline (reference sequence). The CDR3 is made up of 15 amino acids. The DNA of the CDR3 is TGCAGTGCTAGAGATGTTAGACTAGCGGGGGATGAGCAGTTCTTC. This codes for CSARDVRLAGDEQFF.

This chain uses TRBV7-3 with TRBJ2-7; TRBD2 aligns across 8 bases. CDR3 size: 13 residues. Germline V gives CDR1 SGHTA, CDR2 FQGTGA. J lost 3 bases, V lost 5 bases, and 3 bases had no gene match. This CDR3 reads CASSEAGGYEQYF. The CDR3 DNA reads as TGTGCCAGCAGCGAGGCGGGGGGCTACGAGCAGTACTTC.

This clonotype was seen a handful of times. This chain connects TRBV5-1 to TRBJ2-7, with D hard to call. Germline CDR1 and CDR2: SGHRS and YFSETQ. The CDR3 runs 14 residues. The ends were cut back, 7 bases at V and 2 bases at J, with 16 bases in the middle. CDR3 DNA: TGCGCCAGCTCGGGTGCCCCAAGTCCCTACGAGCAGTACTTC. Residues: CASSGAPSPYEQYF. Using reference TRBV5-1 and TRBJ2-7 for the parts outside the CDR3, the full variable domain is KAGVTQTPRYLIKTRGQQVTLSCSPISGHRSVSWYQQTPGQGLQFLFEYFSETQRNKGNFPGRFSGRQFSNSRSEMNVSTLELGDSALYLCASSGAPSPYEQYFGPGTRLTVT.

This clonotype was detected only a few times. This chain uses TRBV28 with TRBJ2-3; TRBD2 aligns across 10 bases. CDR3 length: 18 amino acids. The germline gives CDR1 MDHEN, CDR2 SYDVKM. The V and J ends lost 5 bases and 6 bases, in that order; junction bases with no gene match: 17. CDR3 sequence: CASSPRQGAGGPADTQYF. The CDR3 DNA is TGTGCCAGCAGTCCCCGGCAGGGAGCGGGGGGGCCTGCCGATACGCAGTATTTT.

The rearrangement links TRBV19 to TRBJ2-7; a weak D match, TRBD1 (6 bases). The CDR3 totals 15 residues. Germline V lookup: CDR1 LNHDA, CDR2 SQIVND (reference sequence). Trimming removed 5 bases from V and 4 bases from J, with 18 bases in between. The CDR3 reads CASSSPPGQIYEQYF. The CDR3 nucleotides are TGTGCCAGTAGTTCCCCCCCAGGACAGATATACGAGCAGTACTTC.

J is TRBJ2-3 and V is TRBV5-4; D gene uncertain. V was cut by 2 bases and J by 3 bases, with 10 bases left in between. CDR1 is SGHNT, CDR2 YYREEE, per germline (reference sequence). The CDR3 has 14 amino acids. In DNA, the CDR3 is TGTGCCAGCAGCTTCCTGGATGCGACAGATACGCAGTATTTT. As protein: CASSFLDATDTQYF. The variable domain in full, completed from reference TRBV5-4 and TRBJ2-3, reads ETGVTQSPTHLIKTRGQQVTLRCSSQSGHNTVSWYQQALGQGPQFIFQYYREEENGRGNFPPRFSGLQFPNYSSELNVNALELDDSALYLCASSFLDATDTQYFGPGTRLTVL.

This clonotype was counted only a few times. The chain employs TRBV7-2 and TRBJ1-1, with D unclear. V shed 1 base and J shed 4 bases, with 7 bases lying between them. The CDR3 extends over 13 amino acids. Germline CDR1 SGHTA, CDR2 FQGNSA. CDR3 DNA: TGTGCCAGCAGCTTAGTCACGGGCACTGAAGCTTTCTTT. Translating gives CASSLVTGTEAFF.

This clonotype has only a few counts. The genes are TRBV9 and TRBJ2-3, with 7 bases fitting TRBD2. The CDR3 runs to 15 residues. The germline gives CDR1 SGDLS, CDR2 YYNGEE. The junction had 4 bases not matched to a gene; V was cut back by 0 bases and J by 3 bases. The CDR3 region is CASSVAGGSTDTQYF. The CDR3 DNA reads TGTGCCAGCAGCGTAGCGGGGGGAAGTACAGATACGCAGTATTTT.

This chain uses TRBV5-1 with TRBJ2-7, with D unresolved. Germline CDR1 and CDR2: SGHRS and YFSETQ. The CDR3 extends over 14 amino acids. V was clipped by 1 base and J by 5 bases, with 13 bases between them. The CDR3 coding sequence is TGCGCCAGCAGCTTGCAGGTCTATTCGGACGAGCAGTACTTC. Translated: CASSLQVYSDEQYF.

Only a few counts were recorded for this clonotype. CDR3 protein: CASSARETNEKLFF. The DNA of the CDR3 is TGTGCCAGCAGTGCCAGGGAAACTAATGAAAAACTGTTTTTT. The chain carries TRBV2 and TRBJ1-4, with a tentative D call TRBD1 (5 bases). Germline V CDR1 and CDR2: SNHLY, FYNNEI. The CDR3 spans 14 residues. V lost 4 bases to trimming and J lost 1 base, with 7 bases between them.

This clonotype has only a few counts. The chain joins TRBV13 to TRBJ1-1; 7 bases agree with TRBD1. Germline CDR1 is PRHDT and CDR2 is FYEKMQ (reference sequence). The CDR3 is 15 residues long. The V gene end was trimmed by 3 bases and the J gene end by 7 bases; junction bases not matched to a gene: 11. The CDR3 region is CASSFRPTGRDEAFF. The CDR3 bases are TGTGCCAGCAGCTTTAGGCCGACAGGGAGGGATGAAGCTTTCTTT.

CDR3 DNA: TGTGCCAGCAGTCTGGGGGGGGCGTACACTGAAGCTTTCTTT. This encodes CASSLGGAYTEAFF. The V and J genes are TRBV27 and TRBJ1-1, with D possibly TRBD1 on 6 matching bases. CDR1 MNHEY and CDR2 SMNVEV come from the germline V gene (reference sequence). The V end was cut by 5 bases, the J end by 3 bases, with 13 bases between. CDR3 length: 14 amino acids.

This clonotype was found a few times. The CDR3 sequence is CASSQGSGHNQPQHF. Here the CDR3 DNA reads TGTGCCAGCAGCCAGGGGTCAGGTCATAATCAGCCCCAGCATTTT. This chain links TRBV3-1 with TRBJ1-5; D is ambiguous. This CDR3 region has 15 residues. CDR1 and CDR2 (germline): LGHDT, YNNKEL (reference sequence). With 3 bases removed from V and 4 bases from J, the gap between germline ends came to 13 bases.

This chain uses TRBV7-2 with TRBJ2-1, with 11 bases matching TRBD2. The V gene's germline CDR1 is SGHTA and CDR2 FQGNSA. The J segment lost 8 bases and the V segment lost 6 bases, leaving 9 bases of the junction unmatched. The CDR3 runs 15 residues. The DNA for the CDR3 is TGTGCCAGCAGTCTAGCGGGGGGACGAGGCGATGAGCAGTTCTTC. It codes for CASSLAGGRGDEQFF.

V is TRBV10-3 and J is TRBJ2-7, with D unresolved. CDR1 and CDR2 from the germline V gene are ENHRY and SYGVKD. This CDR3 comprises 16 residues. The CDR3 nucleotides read TGTGCTAGCCACCAAGGGAAAACAGATACTTACGGCGAGCAGTACTTC. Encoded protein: CASHQGKTDTYGEQYF.

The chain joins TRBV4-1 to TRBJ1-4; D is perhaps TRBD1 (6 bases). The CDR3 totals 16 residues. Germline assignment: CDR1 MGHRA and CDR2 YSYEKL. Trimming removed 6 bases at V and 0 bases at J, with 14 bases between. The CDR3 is CASRRTDLATNEKLFF. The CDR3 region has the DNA TGCGCCAGCAGACGGACAGATCTTGCAACTAATGAAAAACTGTTTTTT.

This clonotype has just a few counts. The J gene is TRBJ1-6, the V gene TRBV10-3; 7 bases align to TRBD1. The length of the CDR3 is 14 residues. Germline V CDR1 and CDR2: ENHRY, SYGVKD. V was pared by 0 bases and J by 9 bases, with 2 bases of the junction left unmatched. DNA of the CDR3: TGTGCCATCAGTGAGTCGAGGGGGCGTTCACCCCTCCACTTT. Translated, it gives CAISESRGRSPLHF.

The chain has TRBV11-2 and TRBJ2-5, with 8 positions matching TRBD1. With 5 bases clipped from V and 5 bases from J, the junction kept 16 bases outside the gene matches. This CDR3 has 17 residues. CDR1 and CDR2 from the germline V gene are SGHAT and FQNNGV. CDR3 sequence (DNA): TGTGCCAGCAGCCGAGGGTGGTGGGCAGGGGGCGTGGAGACCCAGTACTTC. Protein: CASSRGWWAGGVETQYF.

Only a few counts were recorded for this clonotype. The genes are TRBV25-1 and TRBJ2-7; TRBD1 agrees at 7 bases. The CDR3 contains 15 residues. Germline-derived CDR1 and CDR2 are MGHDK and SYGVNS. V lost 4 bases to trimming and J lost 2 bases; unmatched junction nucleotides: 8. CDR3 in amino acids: CASSGPGQTAYEQYF. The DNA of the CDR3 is TGTGCCAGCAGTGGTCCGGGACAGACCGCCTACGAGCAGTACTTC.